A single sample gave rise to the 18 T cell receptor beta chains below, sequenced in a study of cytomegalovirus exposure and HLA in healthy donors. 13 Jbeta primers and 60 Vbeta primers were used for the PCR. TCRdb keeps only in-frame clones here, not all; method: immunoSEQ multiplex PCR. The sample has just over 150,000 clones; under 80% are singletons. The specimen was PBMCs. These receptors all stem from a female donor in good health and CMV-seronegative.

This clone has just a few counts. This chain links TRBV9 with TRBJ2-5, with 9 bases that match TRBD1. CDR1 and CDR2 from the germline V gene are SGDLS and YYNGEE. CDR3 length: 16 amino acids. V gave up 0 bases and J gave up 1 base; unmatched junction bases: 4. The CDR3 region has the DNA TGTGCCAGCAGCGTAGGGACAGGGGACTTCCAAGAGACCCAGTACTTC. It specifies CASSVGTGDFQETQYF.

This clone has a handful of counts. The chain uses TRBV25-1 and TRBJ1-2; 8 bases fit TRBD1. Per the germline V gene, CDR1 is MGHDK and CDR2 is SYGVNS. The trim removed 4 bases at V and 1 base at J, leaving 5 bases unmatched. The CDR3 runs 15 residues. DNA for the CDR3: TGTGCCAGCAGTGGTCGGGGACAGGTTAACTATGGCTACACCTTC. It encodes CASSGRGQVNYGYTF.

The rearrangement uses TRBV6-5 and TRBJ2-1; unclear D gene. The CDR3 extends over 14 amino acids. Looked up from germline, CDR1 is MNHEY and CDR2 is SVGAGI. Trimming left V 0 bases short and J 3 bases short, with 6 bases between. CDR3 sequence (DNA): TGTGCCAGCAGTTACTCCCGGGTCTACAATGAGCAGTTCTTC. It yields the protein CASSYSRVYNEQFF.

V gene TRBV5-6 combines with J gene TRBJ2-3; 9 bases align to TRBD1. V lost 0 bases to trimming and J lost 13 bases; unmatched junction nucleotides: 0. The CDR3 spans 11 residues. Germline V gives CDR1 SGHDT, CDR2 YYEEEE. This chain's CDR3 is CASSLGTGEYF. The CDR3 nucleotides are TGTGCCAGCAGCTTGGGGACAGGGGAGTATTTT.

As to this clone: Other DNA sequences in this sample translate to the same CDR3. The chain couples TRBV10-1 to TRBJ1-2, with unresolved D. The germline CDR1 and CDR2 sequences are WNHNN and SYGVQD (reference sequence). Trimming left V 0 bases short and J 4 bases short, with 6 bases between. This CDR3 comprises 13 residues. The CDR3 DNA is TGCGCCAGCAGTGAGTCGTTAGTCTATGGCTACACCTTC. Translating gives CASSESLVYGYTF.

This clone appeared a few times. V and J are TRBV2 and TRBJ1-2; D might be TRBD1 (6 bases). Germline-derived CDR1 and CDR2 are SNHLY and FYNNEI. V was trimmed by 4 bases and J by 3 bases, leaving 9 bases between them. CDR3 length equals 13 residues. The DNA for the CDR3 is TGTGCCAGCAGTGCAGGGGAGTACTATGGCTACACCTTC. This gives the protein CASSAGEYYGYTF.

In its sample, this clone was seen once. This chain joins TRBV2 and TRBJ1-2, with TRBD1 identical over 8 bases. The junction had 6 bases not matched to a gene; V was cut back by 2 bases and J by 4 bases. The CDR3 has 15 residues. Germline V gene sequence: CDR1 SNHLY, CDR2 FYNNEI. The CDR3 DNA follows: TGTGCCAGCAGTGAATCGGCAGGGGGCATCTATGGCTACACCTTC. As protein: CASSESAGGIYGYTF.

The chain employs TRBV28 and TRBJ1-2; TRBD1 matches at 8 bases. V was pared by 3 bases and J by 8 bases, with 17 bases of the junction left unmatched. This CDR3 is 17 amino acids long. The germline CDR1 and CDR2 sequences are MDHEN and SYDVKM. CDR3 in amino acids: CASSFQYPGQGLGGYTF. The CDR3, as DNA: TGTGCCAGCAGTTTCCAATACCCCGGACAGGGCCTAGGGGGCTACACCTTC.

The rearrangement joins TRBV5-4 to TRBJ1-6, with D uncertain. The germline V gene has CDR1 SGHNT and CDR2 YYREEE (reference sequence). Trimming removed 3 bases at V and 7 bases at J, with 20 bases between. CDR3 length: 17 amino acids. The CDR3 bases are TGTGCCAGCAGCTCGGACGGAGACGGGGTTTGGAATTCACCCCTCCACTTT. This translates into CASSSDGDGVWNSPLHF.

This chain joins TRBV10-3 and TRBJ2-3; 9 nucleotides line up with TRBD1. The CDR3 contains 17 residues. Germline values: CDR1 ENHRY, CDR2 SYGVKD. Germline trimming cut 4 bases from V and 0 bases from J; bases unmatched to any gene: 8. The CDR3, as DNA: TGTGCCATCAGTGCCGCCGGGACAGGGTTAAGCACAGATACGCAGTATTTT. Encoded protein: CAISAAGTGLSTDTQYF.

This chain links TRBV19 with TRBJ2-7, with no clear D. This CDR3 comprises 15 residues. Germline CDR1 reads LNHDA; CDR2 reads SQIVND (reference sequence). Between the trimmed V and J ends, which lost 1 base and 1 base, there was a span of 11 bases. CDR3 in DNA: TGTGCCAGTAGTATAGGGGCTGGCGCTTCCTACGAGCAGTACTTC. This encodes CASSIGAGASYEQYF.

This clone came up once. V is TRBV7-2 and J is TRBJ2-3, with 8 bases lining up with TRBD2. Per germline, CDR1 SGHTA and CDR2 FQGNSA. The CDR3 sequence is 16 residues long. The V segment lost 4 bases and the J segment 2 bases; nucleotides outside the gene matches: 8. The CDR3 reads CASSSQGAGDTDTQYF. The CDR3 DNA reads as TGTGCCAGCAGCTCCCAGGGAGCGGGAGACACAGATACGCAGTATTTT.

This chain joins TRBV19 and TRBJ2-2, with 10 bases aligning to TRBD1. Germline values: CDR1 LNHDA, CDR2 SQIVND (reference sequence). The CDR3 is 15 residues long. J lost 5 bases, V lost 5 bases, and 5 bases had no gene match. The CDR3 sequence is CASSSLGQGTGELFF. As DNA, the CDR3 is TGTGCCAGTAGTTCCCTGGGACAGGGGACCGGGGAGCTGTTTTTT.

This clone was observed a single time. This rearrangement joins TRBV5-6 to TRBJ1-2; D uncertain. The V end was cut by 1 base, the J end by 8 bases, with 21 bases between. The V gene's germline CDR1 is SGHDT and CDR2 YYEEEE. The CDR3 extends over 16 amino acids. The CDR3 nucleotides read TGTGCCAGCAGCTTGCGATCCGGACGGAGGTTTCGGGGCTACACCTTC. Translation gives CASSLRSGRRFRGYTF.

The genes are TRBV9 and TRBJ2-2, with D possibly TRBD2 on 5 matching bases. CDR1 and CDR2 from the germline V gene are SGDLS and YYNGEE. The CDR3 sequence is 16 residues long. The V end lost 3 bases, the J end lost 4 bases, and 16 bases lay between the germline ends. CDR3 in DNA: TGTGCCAGCAGCGCGTCCGGTAGGGCGGGCACCGGGGAGCTGTTTTTT. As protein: CASSASGRAGTGELFF.

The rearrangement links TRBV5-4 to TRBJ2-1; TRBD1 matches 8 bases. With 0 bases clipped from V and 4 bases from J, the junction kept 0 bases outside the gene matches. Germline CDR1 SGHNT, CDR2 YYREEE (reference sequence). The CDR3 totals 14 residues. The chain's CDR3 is CASSLGQGYNEQFF. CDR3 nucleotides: TGTGCCAGCAGCTTGGGACAGGGGTACAATGAGCAGTTCTTC.

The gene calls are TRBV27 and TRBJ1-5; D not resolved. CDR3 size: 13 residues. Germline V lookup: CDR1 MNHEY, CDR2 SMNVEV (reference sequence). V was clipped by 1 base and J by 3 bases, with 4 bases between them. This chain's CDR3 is CASSLWANQPQHF. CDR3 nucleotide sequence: TGTGCCAGCAGTTTATGGGCCAATCAGCCCCAGCATTTT.

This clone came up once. The CDR3 protein is CASSSLGQGSYNEQFF. CDR3 bases: TGTGCCAGCAGCTCACTCGGACAGGGGTCCTACAATGAGCAGTTCTTC. The chain combines TRBV7-3 with TRBJ2-1, with 9 nucleotides matching TRBD1. The CDR3 spans 16 residues. V gave up 4 bases and J gave up 1 base; unmatched junction bases: 5. CDR1 and CDR2 from the germline V gene are SGHTA and FQGTGA.